Listed here are 18 T cell receptor beta chains from one sample, sequenced in a study of blood T cell repertoires in COVID-19. Method: immunoSEQ multiplex PCR; TCRdb's copy keeps in-frame clones and lacks some. Of 100,000 to 150,000 clones in the sample, 70% to 90% were seen once. Sequenced material: peripheral blood. The source is a woman aged 55-75 years with acute or convalescent COVID-19.

V is TRBV7-6 and J is TRBJ2-2, with TRBD1 identical over 9 bases. Trimming took 3 bases from V and 6 from J; bases not matched to a gene: 2. The germline V gene encodes CDR1 SGHVS and CDR2 FNYEAQ. The CDR3 has 14 amino acids. This chain's CDR3 is CASSFGQGPGELFF. CDR3 coding DNA: TGTGCCAGCAGCTTTGGACAGGGGCCCGGGGAGCTGTTTTTT.

The genes are TRBV5-4 and TRBJ2-1, with TRBD2 matching over 7 bases. Germline CDR1 is SGHNT and CDR2 is YYREEE (reference sequence). The CDR3 runs 15 residues. The trim removed 0 bases at V and 2 bases at J, leaving 2 bases unmatched. The CDR3 loop is CASSLERDAYNEQFF. The CDR3 DNA follows: TGTGCCAGCAGCTTGGAGCGGGACGCCTACAATGAGCAGTTCTTC.

This clone was seen only once. CDR3: CASSVLETLHF. The CDR3 DNA is TGTGCCAGCAGCGTGCTAGAGACCCTCCACTTT. This chain joins TRBV7-2 and TRBJ1-6; D unresolved. V was pared by 5 bases and J by 14 bases, with 10 bases between. Germline values: CDR1 SGHTA, CDR2 FQGNSA. The CDR3 is made up of 11 amino acids.

J is TRBJ1-2 and V is TRBV6-5; TRBD1 is a possible D gene (5 bases). Between the trimmed V and J ends, which lost 6 bases and 6 bases, there was a span of 14 bases. Germline CDR1 MNHEY, CDR2 SVGAGI. This CDR3 has 13 residues. In DNA form, the CDR3 reads TGTGCCAGCAGGACCCCAGGGAACGATGGCTACACCTTC. This gives the protein CASRTPGNDGYTF.

This rearrangement joins TRBV9 to TRBJ1-1, with a possible D match to TRBD1 (5 bases). The CDR3 extends over 17 amino acids. Trimming shortened V by 0 bases and J by 0 bases, and 15 bases separated the two germline ends. The germline V gene encodes CDR1 SGDLS and CDR2 YYNGEE. The CDR3 is CASSVDLMGGLNTEAFF. The CDR3 bases are TGTGCCAGCAGCGTAGACCTCATGGGGGGTCTGAACACTGAAGCTTTCTTT.

This sequence joins TRBV9 and TRBJ2-1; possibly TRBD2 for D (5 bases). The CDR3 spans 14 residues. Trimming removed 1 base at V and 3 bases at J, with 8 bases between. Germline V CDR1 and CDR2: SGDLS, YYNGEE. CDR3 coding DNA: TGTGCCAGCAGCGTACAAGCGGTCTACAATGAGCAGTTCTTC. This translates into CASSVQAVYNEQFF. The full variable domain, rest sourced from reference TRBV9 and TRBJ2-1, is DSGVTQTPKHLITATGQRVTLRCSPRSGDLSVYWYQQSLDQGLQFLIQYYNGEERAKGNILERFSAQQFPDLHSELNLSSLELGDSALYFCASSVQAVYNEQFFGPGTRLTVL.

The CDR3: CASSSQAYGYTF. The CDR3 nucleotides read TGTGCCAGCAGTTCCCAGGCTTATGGCTACACCTTC. This rearrangement joins TRBV6-5 to TRBJ1-2; D not resolved. Germline CDR1 MNHEY, CDR2 SVGAGI. V was pared by 4 bases and J by 5 bases, with 8 bases between. The CDR3 loop spans 12 amino acids.

The chain recombines TRBV7-9 with TRBJ1-6; D may be TRBD1 (6 bases). Germline V gives CDR1 SEHNR, CDR2 FQNEAQ (reference sequence). Trimming pared 1 base from V and 9 bases from J, leaving 10 bases between. The CDR3 contains 14 residues. CDR3 in DNA: TGTGCCAGCAGCTTAGAAGGGGGAAGTTCACCCCTCCACTTT. This codes for CASSLEGGSSPLHF.

This clone has only one observation. This sequence joins TRBV6-5 and TRBJ1-5; a weak D match, TRBD1 (5 bases). The CDR3 totals 15 residues. The germline gives CDR1 MNHEY, CDR2 SVGAGI. V lost 6 bases and J 3 bases, leaving 15 bases between the germline ends. The chain's CDR3 is CASRGQGIHNQPQHF. The DNA for the CDR3 is TGTGCCAGCAGGGGGCAGGGTATTCACAATCAGCCCCAGCATTTT.

This sequence joins TRBV6-5 and TRBJ1-2; weak D call: TRBD1 (5 bases). V lost 6 bases and J lost 4, with 12 bases in between. The CDR3 is 13 amino acids. Per the germline V gene, CDR1 is MNHEY and CDR2 is SVGAGI. The CDR3 bases are TGTGCCAGCAGAATAACAGGCGCCTATGGCTACACCTTC. Translating it yields CASRITGAYGYTF.

The V and J genes are TRBV19 and TRBJ1-1; D is perhaps TRBD1 (5 bases). The CDR3 has 18 amino acids. Germline-derived CDR1 and CDR2 are LNHDA and SQIVND (reference sequence). V was clipped by 6 bases and J by 0 bases, with 23 bases between them. CDR3: CASSATPRQGRMNTEAFF. In DNA form, the CDR3 reads TGTGCCAGTAGCGCCACCCCCCGGCAGGGAAGGATGAACACTGAAGCTTTCTTT.

This sequence joins TRBV19 and TRBJ1-5, with a possible D match to TRBD1 (5 bases). The CDR3 is 14 residues long. Per germline, CDR1 LNHDA and CDR2 SQIVND (reference sequence). V shed 2 bases and J shed 5 bases, with 10 bases lying between them. The CDR3: CASSIQGTDQPQHF. The CDR3 nucleotides read TGTGCCAGTAGTATACAGGGTACTGATCAGCCCCAGCATTTT.

The V and J genes are TRBV3-1 (or the pseudogene TRBV3-2) and TRBJ2-3, with TRBD2 as a possible D gene (6 bases). This CDR3 spans 11 amino acids. V was shortened by 9 bases and J by 4 bases, with 8 bases between the two germline ends. Per the germline V gene, CDR1 is LGHDT and CDR2 is YNNKEL (reference sequence). In nucleotides, the CDR3 is TGTGCCAGTGGGGGGTCAGATACGCAGTATTTT. Protein product: CASGGSDTQYF.

Details on this clone: Other DNA sequences in the same sample also yield this CDR3. CDR3 amino acids: CASSEADRDYGYTF. In nucleotides, the CDR3 is TGTGCCAGCAGTGAAGCGGACAGGGACTATGGCTACACCTTC. The V and J genes are TRBV6-1 and TRBJ1-2; 8 nucleotides line up with TRBD1. The CDR3 contains 14 residues. The ends lost 0 bases at V and 3 bases at J; junction bases unmatched: 0. The germline V gene encodes CDR1 MNHNS and CDR2 SASEGT.

The chain employs TRBV5-6 and TRBJ2-5; 10 bases match TRBD2. The CDR3 has 15 amino acids. CDR1 is SGHDT, CDR2 YYEEEE, per germline. Germline trimming cut 4 bases from V and 3 bases from J; bases unmatched to any gene: 6. In DNA form, the CDR3 reads TGTGCCAGCAGCATCCCGGGACTAGCGAAAGAGACCCAGTACTTC. It codes for CASSIPGLAKETQYF.

This sequence joins TRBV4-2 and TRBJ1-2; D remains unclear. The ends were cut back, 4 bases at V and 3 bases at J, with 21 bases in the middle. The CDR3 spans 17 residues. Germline CDR1 LGHNA, CDR2 YNFKEQ. Written as DNA, the CDR3 is TGTGCCAGCAGCCCCGTCGCGGGGTCACTTCCTGACTATGGCTACACCTTC. This sequence encodes CASSPVAGSLPDYGYTF.

The rearrangement uses TRBV30 and TRBJ2-3; D uncertain. Germline V gene data show CDR1 as GTSNPN and CDR2 as SVGIG (reference sequence). The V and J ends lost 1 base and 2 bases respectively, with 10 bases between them. The CDR3 runs 14 residues. As DNA, the CDR3 is TGTGCCTGGAGTGGCGCAGGCCTCACAGATACGCAGTATTTT. The encoded protein is CAWSGAGLTDTQYF.

This clone occurred a few times. This sequence joins TRBV2 and TRBJ1-4; D is uncertain. Trimming took 3 bases from V and 4 from J, leaving 6 bases between them. The CDR3 is made up of 13 amino acids. Germline V lookup: CDR1 SNHLY, CDR2 FYNNEI. In DNA, the CDR3 is TGTGCCAGCAGTGACCTCAGTAATGAAAAACTGTTTTTT. Its protein product is CASSDLSNEKLFF.